This T cell receptor beta chain was recovered during a study of technical replicates of blood from a few donors. Some clones are missing from TCRdb's copy, which holds only in-frame ones; the method was immunoSEQ multiplex PCR. This sample carries over 55,000 clones, approximately 89% of them seen once, and the ten largest clones take about 5%. The sample comprised PBMCs. This sequence was found in a human donor in good health. Some clones in this sample may be carry-over from other donors' samples.

CDR3 protein: CASSLPGMNTEAFF. CDR3 nucleotides: TGTGCCAGCAGCTTGCCAGGGATGAACACTGAAGCTTTCTTT. This chain joins TRBV5-4 and TRBJ1-1; D perhaps matches TRBD1 (5 bases). With 1 base removed from V and 0 bases from J, the gap between germline ends came to 7 bases. Germline CDR1 SGHNT, CDR2 YYREEE (reference sequence). This CDR3 comprises 14 residues.